The 14 T cell receptor beta chains presented below share a single source sample, sequenced in a study of blood T cell repertoires in COVID-19. Method: immunoSEQ multiplex PCR; TCRdb's copy keeps in-frame clones and lacks some. The table shows 200,000 or so clones, with just under 85% occurring only once. The sequenced material came from peripheral blood. The receptors were sampled from a human donor with acute or convalescent COVID-19. The donor label of this sample is uncertain.

Concerning this clone: A read error may account for a junction end that differs from germline. The same CDR3 is also encoded by other DNA sequences in this sample. J is TRBJ2-7 and V is TRBV5-1, with 13 bases lining up with TRBD2. This CDR3 is built from 17 residues. The germline V gene has CDR1 SGHRS and CDR2 YFSETQ. CDR3 nucleotide sequence: TGCGCCAGCAGCCAGGGACAGGGGCCGGGACTAGCGGGAAGGGCGTATTTC. Translation: CASSQGQGPGLAGRAYF.

This chain links TRBV5-1 with TRBJ2-7; TRBD2 might be the D (6 bases). The CDR3 has 15 amino acids. Germline assignment: CDR1 SGHRS and CDR2 YFSETQ. The V end lost 3 bases, the J end lost 2 bases, and 15 bases lay between the germline ends. The CDR3: CASSSPGTSPYEQYF. Here the CDR3 DNA reads TGCGCCAGCAGCTCCCCCGGGACTTCTCCCTACGAGCAGTACTTC.

V is TRBV11-3 and J is TRBJ2-5, with D perhaps TRBD2 (6 bases). V lost 3 bases and J 4 bases, leaving 12 bases between the germline ends. This CDR3 is built from 14 residues. The germline V gene encodes CDR1 SGHNT and CDR2 YENEEA. This chain's CDR3 is CASSFGGSAETQYF. In DNA, the CDR3 is TGTGCCAGCAGCTTCGGGGGTTCGGCAGAGACCCAGTACTTC.

J is TRBJ1-2 and V is TRBV6-5; a weak D match, TRBD1 (6 bases). The V gene lost 0 bases and the J gene lost 4 bases, with 9 bases spanning the gap. This CDR3 region has 14 residues. Per the germline V gene, CDR1 is MNHEY and CDR2 is SVGAGI. The CDR3 spells CASSYSGDIYGYTF. CDR3 DNA sequence: TGTGCCAGCAGTTACTCGGGGGACATCTATGGCTACACCTTC.

The chain combines TRBV25-1 with TRBJ1-4; D may be TRBD1 (5 bases). From germline, CDR1 is MGHDK and CDR2 SYGVNS. The CDR3 has 15 amino acids. The germline V and J ends were trimmed by 5 bases and 4 bases, with 14 bases remaining between them. CDR3 nucleotides: TGTGCCAGCAGTAGTCCCGGGGGGTATAATGAAAAACTGTTTTTT. As protein: CASSSPGGYNEKLFF.

The chain recombines TRBV7-3 with TRBJ1-2, with 10 bases fitting TRBD1. Germline V lookup: CDR1 SGHTA, CDR2 FQGTGA. The CDR3 runs to 15 residues. V lost 4 bases and J lost 7; bases outside the gene matches: 9. CDR3 in amino acids: CASSYEGQGFGGYTF. CDR3 in DNA: TGTGCCAGCAGCTACGAGGGACAGGGGTTTGGTGGCTACACCTTC. The entire variable domain, with the rest obtained from reference TRBV7-3 and TRBJ1-2, is as follows: GAGVSQTPSNKVTEKGKYVELRCDPISGHTALYWYRQSLGQGPEFLIYFQGTGAADDSGLPNDRFFAVRPEGSVSTLKIQRTERGDSAVYLCASSYEGQGFGGYTFGSGTRLTVV.

This clone showed up just a few times. J is TRBJ1-5 and V is TRBV28; a possible D gene is TRBD1 (6 bases). V was clipped by 2 bases and J by 3 bases, with 14 bases between them. This CDR3 is 16 amino acids long. Germline CDR1 and CDR2: MDHEN and SYDVKM. The CDR3 region is CASSLSTGRYNQPQHF. The CDR3 DNA is TGTGCCAGCAGTTTAAGCACAGGGCGATACAATCAGCCCCAGCATTTT.

The chain couples TRBV11-1 to TRBJ2-1; D possibly corresponds to TRBD2 (6 bases). Trimming left V 4 bases short and J 1 base short, with 14 bases between. Per germline, CDR1 SGHAT and CDR2 FQDESV (reference sequence). This CDR3 contains 16 residues. The CDR3 loop is CASSSAGIPSYNEQFF. The CDR3 nucleotides read TGTGCCAGCAGCTCGGCGGGAATACCATCCTACAATGAGCAGTTCTTC.

The count of this clone is one. This sequence joins TRBV7-2 and TRBJ2-1; TRBD2 aligns across 12 bases. Germline V gene lookup returns CDR1 SGHTA and CDR2 FQGNSA. The CDR3 spans 15 residues. V dropped 5 bases and J dropped 9; count of bases not matched to a gene: 8. The CDR3 reads CASSKGLAGGGEQFF. The CDR3 DNA is TGTGCCAGCAGCAAAGGGCTAGCGGGAGGGGGTGAGCAGTTCTTC.

The chain combines TRBV5-1 with TRBJ2-3; the D is unclear. The V and J ends lost 6 bases and 1 base respectively, with 15 bases between them. Germline V CDR1 and CDR2: SGHRS, YFSETQ. This CDR3 is built from 15 residues. CDR3 DNA sequence: TGCGCCAGCACCCAAGGATGGGCCGGCACAGATACGCAGTATTTT. Translation gives CASTQGWAGTDTQYF.

The V gene is TRBV7-2, the J gene TRBJ2-2, with D unresolved. This CDR3 has 12 residues. Germline-derived CDR1 and CDR2 are SGHTA and FQGNSA. The germline V and J ends were trimmed by 5 bases and 9 bases, with 10 bases remaining between them. CDR3 nucleotides: TGTGCCAGCAGCCCACAGTTGAGGGAGCTGTTTTTT. Amino acids: CASSPQLRELFF.

The chain uses TRBV30 and TRBJ2-6; no reliable D call. This CDR3 is built from 13 residues. From germline, CDR1 is GTSNPN and CDR2 SVGIG (reference sequence). Trimming removed 2 bases from V and 4 bases from J, with 6 bases in between. In nucleotides, the CDR3 is TGTGCCTGGAGTTGGCCCGGGGCCAACGTCCTGACTTTC. This encodes CAWSWPGANVLTF.

The chain recombines TRBV6-6 with TRBJ2-6; perhaps TRBD2 as D (5 bases). The germline V gene has CDR1 MNHNY and CDR2 SVGAGI (reference sequence). The CDR3 is 15 amino acids. V dropped 8 bases and J dropped 0 bases, with 11 bases sitting between them. DNA for the CDR3: TGTGCCAGCGGAATGGGAGCCTCTGGGGCCAACGTCCTGACTTTC. Its protein is CASGMGASGANVLTF.

This clone was picked up one time. The CDR3 region has the DNA TGTGCCAGCTCTCAGGGACAGGGAGGCGCCTACGAGCAGTACTTC. Protein: CASSQGQGGAYEQYF. The J gene is TRBJ2-7, the V gene TRBV18; 9 bases are shared with TRBD1. The germline V gene encodes CDR1 KGHSH and CDR2 LQKENI. V shed 6 bases, J shed 2 bases, and the junction held 8 bases outside the gene matches. The CDR3 covers 15 residues. Full variable domain (outside the CDR3, taken from reference TRBV18 and TRBJ2-7): NAGVMQNPRHLVRRRGQEARLRCSPMKGHSHVYWYRQLPEEGLKFMVYLQKENIIDESGMPKERFSAEFPKEGPSILRIQQVVRGDSAAYFCASSQGQGGAYEQYFGPGTRLTVT.